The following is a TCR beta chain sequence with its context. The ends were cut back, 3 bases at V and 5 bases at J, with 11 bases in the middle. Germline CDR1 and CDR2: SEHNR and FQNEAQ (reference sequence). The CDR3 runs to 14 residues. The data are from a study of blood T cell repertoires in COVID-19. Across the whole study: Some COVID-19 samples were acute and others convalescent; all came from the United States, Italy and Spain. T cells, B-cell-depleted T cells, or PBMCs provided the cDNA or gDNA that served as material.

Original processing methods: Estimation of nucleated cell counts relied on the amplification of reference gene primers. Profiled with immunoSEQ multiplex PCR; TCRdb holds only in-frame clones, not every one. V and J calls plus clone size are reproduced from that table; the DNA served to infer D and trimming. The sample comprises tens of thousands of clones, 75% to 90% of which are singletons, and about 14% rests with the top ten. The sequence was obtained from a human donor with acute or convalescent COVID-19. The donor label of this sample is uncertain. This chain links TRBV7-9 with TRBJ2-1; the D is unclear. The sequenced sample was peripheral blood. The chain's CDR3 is CASSFGLVNNEQFF. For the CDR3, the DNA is TGTGCCAGCAGCTTTGGCCTAGTAAACAATGAGCAGTTCTTC.